This T cell receptor beta chain was recorded in a study of tumor and adjacent non-tumor tissue in lung cancer. Looked up from germline, CDR1 is MNHNS and CDR2 is SASEGT. CDR3 length: 11 residues. A word on this clonotype: Its specificity is unknown. At one end, the junction sequence differs from germline, possibly due to a read error.

Three rounds of nested PCR, following a modified ARM-PCR protocol, produced the TCRbeta library. MiXCR, applied by TCRdb to the multiplex PCR reads, yields one record per CDR3 protein. The sample yields under 150,000 distinct CDR3 sequences, approximately 64% seen once. Study-level points and caveats: Compared with tumor, normal lung showed significantly lower TCR diversity.

The template was RNA from unsorted bulk tissue. This clonotype originated in a man in his fifties or sixties with small cell lung cancer. Sequences were obtained from lung tumor tissue. The chain links TRBV6-1 to TRBJ2-1, with D possibly being TRBD2 (5 bases). CDR3 DNA sequence: TGTGCCAGCAGTGGAGGAGGTGAGCACTTCTTC. Translating gives CASSGGGEHFF.